The 2 T cell receptor beta chains listed next were all sequenced from one sample in a study of T cells after yellow fever vaccination. MiXCR, run by TCRdb on the 5' RACE reads, gives a single entry per CDR3 protein. The data show nearly 550,000 distinct CDR3 sequences, 15% to 20% seen once. Sequenced material: PBMCs, taken 15 days after the yellow fever booster vaccination. These receptors all stem from a man aged 25-45 years who received the YFV17D yellow fever vaccine.

This rearrangement joins TRBV12-3 or TRBV12-4 to TRBJ2-7; no firm D call. The CDR3 length is 11 residues. The germline V and J ends were trimmed by 6 bases and 5 bases, with 8 bases remaining between them. The DNA of the CDR3 is TGTGCCAGCAGACTCCGGAACGAGCAGTACTTC. Its protein product is CASRLRNEQYF.

This clonotype was seen repeatedly, ten times or more. This sequence joins TRBV3-1 and TRBJ1-4, with a weak D call TRBD1 (6 bases). Germline lookup yields CDR1 LGHDT and CDR2 YNNKEL (reference sequence). V lost 5 bases, J lost 3 bases, and 16 bases lay in between. This CDR3 has 16 residues. The CDR3 region is CASSYGTGTPNEKLFF. CDR3 sequence (DNA): TGTGCCAGCAGCTACGGGACGGGGACACCTAATGAAAAACTGTTTTTT.